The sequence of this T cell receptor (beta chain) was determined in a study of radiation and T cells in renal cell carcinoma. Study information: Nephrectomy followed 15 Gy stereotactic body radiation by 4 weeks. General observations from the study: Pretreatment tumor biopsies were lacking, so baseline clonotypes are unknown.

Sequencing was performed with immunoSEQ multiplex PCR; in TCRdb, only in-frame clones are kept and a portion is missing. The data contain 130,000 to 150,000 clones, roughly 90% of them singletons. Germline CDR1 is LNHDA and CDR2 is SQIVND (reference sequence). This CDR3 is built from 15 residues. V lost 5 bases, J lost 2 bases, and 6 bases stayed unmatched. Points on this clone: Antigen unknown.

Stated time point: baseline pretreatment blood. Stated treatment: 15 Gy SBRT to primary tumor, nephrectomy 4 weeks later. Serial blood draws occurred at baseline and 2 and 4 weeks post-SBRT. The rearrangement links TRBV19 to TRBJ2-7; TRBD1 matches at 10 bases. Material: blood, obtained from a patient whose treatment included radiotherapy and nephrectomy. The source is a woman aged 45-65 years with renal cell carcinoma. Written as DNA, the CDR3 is TGTGCCAGTAGTCCAGGACAGGGGGAAACCTACGAGCAGTACTTC. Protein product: CASSPGQGETYEQYF.